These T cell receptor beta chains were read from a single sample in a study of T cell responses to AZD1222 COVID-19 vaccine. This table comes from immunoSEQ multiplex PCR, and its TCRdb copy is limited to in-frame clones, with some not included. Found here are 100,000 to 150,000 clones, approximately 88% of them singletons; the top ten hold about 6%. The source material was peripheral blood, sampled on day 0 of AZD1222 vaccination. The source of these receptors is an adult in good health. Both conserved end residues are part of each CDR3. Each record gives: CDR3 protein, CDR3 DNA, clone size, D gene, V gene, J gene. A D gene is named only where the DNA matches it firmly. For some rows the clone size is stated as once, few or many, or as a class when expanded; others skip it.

CDR3: CASRGMGDSNEQFF; DNA: TGTGCCAGCAGGGGGATGGGGGACAGCAATGAGCAGTTCTTC; size: .; D: TRBD1; V: TRBV9; J: TRBJ2-1
CDR3: CASSETDRLGQPQHF; DNA: TGTGCCAGCAGTGAAACAGACAGGCTCGGACAGCCCCAGCATTTT; size: .; D: .; V: TRBV2; J: TRBJ1-5
CDR3: CASSSHSRTEAFF; DNA: TGTGCCAGCAGTTCCCACAGTCGAACTGAAGCTTTCTTT; size: .; D: .; V: TRBV6-5; J: TRBJ1-1
CDR3: CASSPGQIYGYTF; DNA: TGTGCCAGCAGCCCCGGACAGATCTATGGCTACACCTTC; size: .; D: .; V: TRBV7-3; J: TRBJ1-2
CDR3: CASSQTRANYGYTF; DNA: TGCGCCAGCAGCCAAACTCGCGCTAACTATGGCTACACCTTC; size: .; D: .; V: TRBV4-3; J: TRBJ1-2
CDR3: CASSEDGLAGYGDEQFF; DNA: TGTGCCAGCAGTGAGGACGGACTAGCGGGATATGGGGATGAGCAGTTCTTC; size: .; D: TRBD2; V: TRBV6-1; J: TRBJ2-1
CDR3: CASSEGPRVNQPQHF; DNA: TGTGCCAGCAGTGAAGGGCCAAGGGTTAATCAGCCCCAGCATTTT; size: once; D: .; V: TRBV6-1; J: TRBJ1-5
CDR3: CASTPQGTVNTEAFF; DNA: TGTGCCAGTACCCCCCAGGGGACAGTAAACACTGAAGCTTTCTTT; size: .; D: TRBD1; V: TRBV19; J: TRBJ1-1
CDR3: CASSRLAGGNTGELFF; DNA: TGTGCCAGCAGCCGACTAGCGGGGGGTAACACCGGGGAGCTGTTTTTT; size: few; D: TRBD2; V: TRBV6-6; J: TRBJ2-2
CDR3: CASSSGQGADYGYTF; DNA: TGTGCCAGCAGTTCAGGACAGGGGGCGGACTATGGCTACACCTTC; size: .; D: TRBD1; V: TRBV28; J: TRBJ1-2
CDR3: CASSLGGGLAAYEQYF; DNA: TGTGCCAGCAGCTTAGGGGGCGGGCTAGCGGCCTACGAGCAGTACTTC; size: .; D: TRBD2; V: TRBV7-8; J: TRBJ2-7
CDR3: CASSIRSGIHGYTF; DNA: TGTGCCAGTAGTATCAGGAGCGGGATACATGGCTACACCTTC; size: .; D: .; V: TRBV19; J: TRBJ1-2
CDR3: CASSPGFGDEKLFF; DNA: TGTGCCAGCAGCCCAGGCTTCGGGGATGAAAAACTGTTTTTT; size: .; D: .; V: TRBV3-1/TRBV3-2; J: TRBJ1-4
CDR3: CAWRPRDRSNGYTF; DNA: TGTGCCTGGAGGCCTCGGGACAGATCGAATGGCTACACCTTC; size: .; D: TRBD1; V: TRBV30; J: TRBJ1-2
CDR3: CASSFRELEEGGYTF; DNA: TGTGCCAGCAGCTTTCGGGAATTGGAGGAGGGCGGCTACACCTTC; size: few; D: .; V: TRBV7-9; J: TRBJ1-2
CDR3: CASSLTGEGQPQHF; DNA: TGTGCCAGCAGTTTAACAGGGGAGGGTCAGCCCCAGCATTTT; size: .; D: TRBD1; V: TRBV6-5; J: TRBJ1-5
CDR3: CATRALAGALTDTQYF; DNA: TGTGCCACTAGGGCACTAGCGGGGGCCCTCACAGATACGCAGTATTTT; size: .; D: TRBD2; V: TRBV19; J: TRBJ2-3
CDR3: CATSEELAGDTQYF; DNA: TGTGCCACCAGCGAGGAGCTGGCGGGAGATACGCAGTATTTT; size: .; D: .; V: TRBV24-1; J: TRBJ2-3
CDR3: CASSSGPTMGTDTQYF; DNA: TGTGCCAGCAGCTCGGGCCCTACGATGGGTACAGATACGCAGTATTTT; size: .; D: .; V: TRBV5-4; J: TRBJ2-3
CDR3: CASSVKTGGNYYGYTF; DNA: TGTGCCAGCAGCGTTAAGACAGGGGGCAACTACTATGGCTACACCTTC; size: .; D: TRBD1; V: TRBV9; J: TRBJ1-2
CDR3: CAWSGEGTEAFF; DNA: TGTGCCTGGAGTGGGGAGGGAACTGAAGCTTTCTTT; size: .; D: .; V: TRBV30; J: TRBJ1-1
CDR3: CAIRAGREISEQFF; DNA: TGTGCCATCCGAGCAGGTCGGGAGATTAGTGAGCAGTTCTTC; size: .; D: .; V: TRBV10-3; J: TRBJ2-1
CDR3: CASSQAGTGRQETQYF; DNA: TGTGCCAGCAGCCAGGCCGGGACAGGGCGTCAAGAGACCCAGTACTTC; size: once; D: TRBD1; V: TRBV9; J: TRBJ2-5
CDR3: CASKPQGQDEKLFF; DNA: TGCGCCAGCAAGCCGCAGGGTCAAGATGAAAAACTGTTTTTT; size: .; D: .; V: TRBV5-1; J: TRBJ1-4
CDR3: CASSFLTEAFF; DNA: TGTGCCAGCAGCTTCCTTACTGAAGCTTTCTTT; size: .; D: .; V: TRBV7-9; J: TRBJ1-1
CDR3: CAWSSTTGVYGYTF; DNA: TGTGCCTGGAGTTCTACGACAGGGGTGTATGGCTACACCTTC; size: once; D: TRBD1; V: TRBV30; J: TRBJ1-2
CDR3: CASSPLPGLETQYF; DNA: TGTGCCAGCAGCCCTTTGCCGGGGCTCGAGACCCAGTACTTC; size: .; D: .; V: TRBV7-3; J: TRBJ2-5